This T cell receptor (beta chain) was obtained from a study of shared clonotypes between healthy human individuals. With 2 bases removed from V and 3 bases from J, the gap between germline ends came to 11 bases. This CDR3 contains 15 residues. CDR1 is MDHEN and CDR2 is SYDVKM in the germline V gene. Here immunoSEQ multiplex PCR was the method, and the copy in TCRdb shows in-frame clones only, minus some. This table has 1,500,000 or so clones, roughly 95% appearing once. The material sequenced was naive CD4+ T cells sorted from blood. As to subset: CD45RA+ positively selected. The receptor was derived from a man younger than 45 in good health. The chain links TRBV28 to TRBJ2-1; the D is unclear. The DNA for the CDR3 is TGTGCCAGCAGTTTAGGTGGATACAGCTACAATGAGCAGTTCTTC. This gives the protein CASSLGGYSYNEQFF.